The 9 T cell receptor beta chains in this list originate from one sample, sequenced in a study of blood T cell repertoires in COVID-19 (dated by TCRdb to the early 2020s). Libraries were made using the immunoSEQ multiplex PCR assay. TCRdb obtained this table from immuneACCESS and retained in-frame rearrangements with V and J assigned. These tables miss some clones; where compared with another copy, unresolved V genes account for less than half of the shortfall, and the remainder is unexplained. This sample has over 75,000 clones in its table, and about 80% of those were observed once. Around 9.3% of the sample belongs to the ten largest clones. Sequencing input: peripheral blood. These receptors were collected from a man in his sixties or seventies with acute or convalescent COVID-19.

V and J are TRBV6-2 or TRBV6-3 and TRBJ2-7; 9 nucleotides align to TRBD1. Looked up from germline, CDR1 is MNHEY and CDR2 is SVGEGT. The CDR3 sequence is 15 residues long. Trimming cost V 0 bases and J 3 bases; bases outside gene matches: 3. The CDR3 nucleotides read TGTGCCAGCAGTTACTCGTACAGGGGGCTCTACGAGCAGTACTTC. It specifies CASSYSYRGLYEQYF.

This clone was recorded once. The chain links TRBV7-2 to TRBJ1-1, with a possible D match to TRBD1 (5 bases). Germline-derived CDR1 and CDR2 are SGHTA and FQGNSA. Between the trimmed V and J ends, which lost 2 bases and 3 bases, there was a span of 19 bases. This CDR3 spans 17 amino acids. The CDR3 DNA reads as TGTGCCAGCAGCTTAAGGGGCGGGGATTTTGGGTACACTGAAGCTTTCTTT. Translation gives CASSLRGGDFGYTEAFF.

The chain couples TRBV7-9 to TRBJ1-1; D ambiguous. The germline gives CDR1 SEHNR, CDR2 FQNEAQ (reference sequence). This CDR3 is 16 amino acids long. V was clipped by 4 bases and J by 4 bases, with 19 bases between them. CDR3 loop: CASSYSPGGGVTEAFF. The CDR3 nucleotides read TGTGCCAGCAGCTATAGCCCCGGAGGCGGGGTCACTGAAGCTTTCTTT.

V usage is TRBV28 and J usage is TRBJ1-4; D perhaps matches TRBD1 (6 bases). The CDR3 has 14 amino acids. V lost 2 bases to trimming and J lost 8 bases, with 12 bases between them. Per germline, CDR1 MDHEN and CDR2 SYDVKM. For the CDR3, the DNA is TGTGCCAGCAGTTTACAGGGGCGCGGGGAAAAACTGTTTTTT. Translating gives CASSLQGRGEKLFF.

The gene calls are TRBV6-4 and TRBJ1-6; D is unresolved. CDR3 length: 15 amino acids. The V gene lost 0 bases and the J gene lost 8 bases, with 11 bases spanning the gap. CDR1 is MRHNA and CDR2 is SNTAGT in the germline V gene. CDR3 region: CASSDSGRVDSPLHF. CDR3 bases: TGTGCCAGCAGTGACTCAGGGAGGGTTGATTCACCCCTCCACTTT.

The V call is TRBV28, the J call TRBJ1-1; 9 nucleotides line up with TRBD1. V gave up 8 bases and J gave up 5 bases; unmatched junction bases: 12. CDR1 is MDHEN and CDR2 is SYDVKM in the germline V gene. This CDR3 region has 15 residues. CDR3 in amino acids: CASPPHRGRGTEAFF. The CDR3 DNA is TGTGCCAGCCCTCCACACAGGGGGCGTGGGACTGAAGCTTTCTTT.

This rearrangement joins TRBV19 to TRBJ1-2; no reliable D call. Germline CDR1 LNHDA, CDR2 SQIVND (reference sequence). This CDR3 comprises 14 residues. Deletions cut 7 bases from V and 0 bases from J, with 12 bases between. The CDR3 loop reads CASIRSPTNYGYTF. In nucleotides, the CDR3 is TGTGCCAGTATCCGGTCACCCACTAACTATGGCTACACCTTC.

The chain is built from TRBV21-1 and TRBJ2-7; TRBD2, the D gene given by the table, was not confirmed from the DNA. TRBV21-1 is a pseudogene segment. The CDR3 is 13 amino acids. The CDR3 loop is CASSMTSDYEQYF. CDR3 DNA sequence: TGTGCCAGCAGCATGACTAGCGACTACGAGCAGTACTTC.

This chain links TRBV11-2 with TRBJ2-2, with 7 bases identical to TRBD1. Germline V CDR1 and CDR2: SGHAT, FQNNGV. This CDR3 is built from 15 residues. After removal of 1 base from V and 5 bases from J, the junction contained 4 bases not matched to a gene. The CDR3 region is CASSLVRGRTGELFF. The CDR3 bases are TGTGCCAGCAGCTTAGTAAGGGGGCGTACCGGGGAGCTGTTTTTT.